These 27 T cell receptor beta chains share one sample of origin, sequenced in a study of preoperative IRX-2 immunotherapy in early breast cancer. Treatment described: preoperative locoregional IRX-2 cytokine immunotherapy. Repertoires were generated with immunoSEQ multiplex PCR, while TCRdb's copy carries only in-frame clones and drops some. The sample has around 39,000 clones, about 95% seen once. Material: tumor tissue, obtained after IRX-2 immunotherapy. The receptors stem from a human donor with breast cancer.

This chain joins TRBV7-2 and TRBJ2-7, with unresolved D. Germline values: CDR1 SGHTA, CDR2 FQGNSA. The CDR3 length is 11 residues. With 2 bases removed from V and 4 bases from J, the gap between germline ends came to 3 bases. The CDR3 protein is CASSLFYEQYF. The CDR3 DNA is TGTGCCAGCAGCTTATTTTACGAGCAGTACTTC.

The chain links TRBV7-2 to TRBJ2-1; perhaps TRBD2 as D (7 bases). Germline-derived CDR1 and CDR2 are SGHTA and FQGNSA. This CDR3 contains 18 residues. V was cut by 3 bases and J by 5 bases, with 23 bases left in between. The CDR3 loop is CASSFLGGGGGRDNEQFF. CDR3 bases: TGTGCCAGCAGCTTTTTAGGAGGGGGAGGGGGTAGGGACAATGAGCAGTTCTTC.

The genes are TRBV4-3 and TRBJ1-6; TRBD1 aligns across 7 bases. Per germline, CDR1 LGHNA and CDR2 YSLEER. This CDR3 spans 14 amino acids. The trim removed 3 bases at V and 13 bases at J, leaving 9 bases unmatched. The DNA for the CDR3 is TGCGCCAGCAGCCAGCCGGGACAGACCCTGCCCCTCCACTTT. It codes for CASSQPGQTLPLHF.

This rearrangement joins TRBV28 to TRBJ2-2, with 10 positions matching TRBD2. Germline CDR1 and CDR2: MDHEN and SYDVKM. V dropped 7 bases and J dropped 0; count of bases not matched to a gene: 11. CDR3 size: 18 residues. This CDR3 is CASTTWALAGANTGELFF. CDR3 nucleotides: TGTGCCAGCACCACATGGGCCCTAGCGGGGGCGAACACCGGGGAGCTGTTTTTT. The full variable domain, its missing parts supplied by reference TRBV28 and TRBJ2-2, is DVKVTQSSRYLVKRTGEKVFLECVQDMDHENMFWYRQDPGLGLRLIYFSYDVKMKEKGDIPEGYSVSREKKERFSLILESASTNQTSMYLCASTTWALAGANTGELFFGEGSRLTVL.

The CDR3 region is CASSLGGTNTGELFF. The CDR3, as DNA: TGCGCCAGCAGCTTGGGGGGGACGAACACCGGGGAGCTGTTTTTT. V and J are TRBV5-1 and TRBJ2-2, with D perhaps given as TRBD1 or TRBD2 (5 bases each). V was trimmed by 0 bases and J by 0 bases, leaving 6 bases between them. Germline V CDR1 and CDR2: SGHRS, YFSETQ. The CDR3 totals 15 residues.

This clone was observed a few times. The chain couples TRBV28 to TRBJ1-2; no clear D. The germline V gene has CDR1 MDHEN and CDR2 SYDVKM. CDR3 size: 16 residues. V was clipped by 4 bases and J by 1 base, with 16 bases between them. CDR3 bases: TGTGCCAGCAGTTCTCTTGGCCTAAGGGTTAACTATGGCTACACCTTC. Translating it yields CASSSLGLRVNYGYTF.

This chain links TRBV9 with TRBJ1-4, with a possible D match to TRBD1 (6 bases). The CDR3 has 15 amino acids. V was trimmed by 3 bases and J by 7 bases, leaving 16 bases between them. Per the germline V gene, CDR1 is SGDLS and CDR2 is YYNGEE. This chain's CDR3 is CASSALTGLSEKLFF. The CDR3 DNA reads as TGTGCCAGCAGCGCTCTGACAGGTCTGAGTGAAAAACTGTTTTTT. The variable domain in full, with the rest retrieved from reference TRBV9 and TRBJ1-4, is DSGVTQTPKHLITATGQRVTLRCSPRSGDLSVYWYQQSLDQGLQFLIQYYNGEERAKGNILERFSAQQFPDLHSELNLSSLELGDSALYFCASSALTGLSEKLFFGSGTQLSVL.

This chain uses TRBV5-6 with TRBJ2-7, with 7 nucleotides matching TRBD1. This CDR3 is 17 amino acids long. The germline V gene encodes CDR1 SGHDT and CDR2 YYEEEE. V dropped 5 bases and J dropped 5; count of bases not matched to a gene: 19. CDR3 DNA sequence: TGTGCCAGCAGGCCGATTGACAGGGCAAACTTGCTGGACGAGCAGTACTTC. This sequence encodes CASRPIDRANLLDEQYF.

DNA of the CDR3: TGCGCCAGCAGCCGGGGTGCCTTGGGAGCGGGAGAGGGGATTCAGTACTTC. It is translated as CASSRGALGAGEGIQYF. The chain is built from TRBV5-1 and TRBJ2-4, with 8 bases fitting TRBD2. Germline CDR1 reads SGHRS; CDR2 reads YFSETQ. This CDR3 is built from 17 residues. V shed 4 bases, J shed 10 bases, and the junction held 19 bases outside the gene matches.

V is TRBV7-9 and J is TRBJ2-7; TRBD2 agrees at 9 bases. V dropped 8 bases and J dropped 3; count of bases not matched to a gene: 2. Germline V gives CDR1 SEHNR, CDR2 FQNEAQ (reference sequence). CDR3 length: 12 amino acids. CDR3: CASAGGNYEQYF. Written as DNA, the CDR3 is TGTGCCAGCGCGGGGGGGAACTACGAGCAGTACTTC. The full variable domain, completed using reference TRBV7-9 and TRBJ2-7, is DTGVSQNPRHKITKRGQNVTFRCDPISEHNRLYWYRQTLGQGPEFLTYFQNEAQLEKSRLLSDRFSAERPKGSFSTLEIQRTEQGDSAMYLCASAGGNYEQYFGPGTRLTVT.

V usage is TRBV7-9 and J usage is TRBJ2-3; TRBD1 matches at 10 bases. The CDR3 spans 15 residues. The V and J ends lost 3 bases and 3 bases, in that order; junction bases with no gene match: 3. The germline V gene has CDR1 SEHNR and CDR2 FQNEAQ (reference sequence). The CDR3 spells CASSFRTGGTDTQYF. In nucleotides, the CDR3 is TGTGCCAGCAGCTTTAGGACAGGGGGTACAGATACGCAGTATTTT.

CDR3: CASSLVSEYNEQFF. The CDR3 DNA follows: TGTGCCAGCAGCTTAGTATCTGAATACAATGAGCAGTTCTTC. V and J are TRBV7-6 and TRBJ2-1; no definite D call. Germline lookup yields CDR1 SGHVS and CDR2 FNYEAQ. This CDR3 spans 14 amino acids. Trimming cost V 1 base and J 4 bases, with 8 bases left between them.

The CDR3 sequence is CASSPNLIAGHSGANVLTF. CDR3 bases: TGTGCCAGCAGCCCGAATCTAATAGCGGGCCACTCTGGGGCCAACGTCCTGACTTTC. This chain connects TRBV7-3 to TRBJ2-6; 7 bases align to TRBD2. The germline CDR1 and CDR2 sequences are SGHTA and FQGTGA. V lost 5 bases, J lost 0 bases, and 13 bases stayed unmatched. There are 19 residues in the CDR3.

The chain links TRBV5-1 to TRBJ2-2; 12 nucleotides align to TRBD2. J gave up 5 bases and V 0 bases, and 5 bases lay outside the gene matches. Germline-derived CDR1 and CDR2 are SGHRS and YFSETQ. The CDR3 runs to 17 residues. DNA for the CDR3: TGCGCCAGCAGCTTGGATGGCGGACTAGCGGGAACCGGGGAGCTGTTTTTT. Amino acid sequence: CASSLDGGLAGTGELFF.

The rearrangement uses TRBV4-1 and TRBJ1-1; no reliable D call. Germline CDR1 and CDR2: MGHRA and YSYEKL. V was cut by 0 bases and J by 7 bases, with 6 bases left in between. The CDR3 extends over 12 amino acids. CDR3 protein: CASSQDGLEAFF. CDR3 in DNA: TGCGCCAGCAGCCAAGACGGCCTTGAAGCTTTCTTT.

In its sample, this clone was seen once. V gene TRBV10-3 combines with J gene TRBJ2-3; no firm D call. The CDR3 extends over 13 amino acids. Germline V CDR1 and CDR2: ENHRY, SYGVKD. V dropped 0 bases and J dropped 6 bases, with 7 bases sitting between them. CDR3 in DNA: TGTGCCATCAGTGAGTCGACTCGTGATACGCAGTATTTT. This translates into CAISESTRDTQYF.

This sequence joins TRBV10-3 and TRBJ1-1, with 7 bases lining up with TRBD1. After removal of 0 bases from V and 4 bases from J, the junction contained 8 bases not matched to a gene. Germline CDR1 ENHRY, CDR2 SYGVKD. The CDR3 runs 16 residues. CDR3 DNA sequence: TGTGCCATCAGTGAGTCGGAACAGGGGCCCCGCACTGAAGCTTTCTTT. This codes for CAISESEQGPRTEAFF.

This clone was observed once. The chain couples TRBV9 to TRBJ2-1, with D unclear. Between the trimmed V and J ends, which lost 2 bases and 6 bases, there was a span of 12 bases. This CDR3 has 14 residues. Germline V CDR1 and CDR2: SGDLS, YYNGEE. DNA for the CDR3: TGTGCCAGCAGCGTTGGCCCCTCCGCCAATGAGCAGTTCTTC. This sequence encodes CASSVGPSANEQFF.

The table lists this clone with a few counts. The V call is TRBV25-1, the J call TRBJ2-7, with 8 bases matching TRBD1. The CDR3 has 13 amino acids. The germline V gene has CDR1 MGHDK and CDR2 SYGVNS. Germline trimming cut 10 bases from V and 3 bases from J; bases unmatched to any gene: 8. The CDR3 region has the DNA TGTGCCACGATCGGGACAGGTGTCTACGAGCAGTACTTC. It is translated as CATIGTGVYEQYF.

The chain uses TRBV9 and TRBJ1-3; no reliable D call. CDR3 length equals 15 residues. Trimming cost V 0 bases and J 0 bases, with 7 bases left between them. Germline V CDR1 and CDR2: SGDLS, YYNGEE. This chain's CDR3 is CASSVEGSSGNTIYF. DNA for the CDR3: TGTGCCAGCAGCGTAGAGGGCAGCTCTGGAAACACCATATATTTT.

The CDR3 loop is CASSSTGAGQPQHF. The CDR3 DNA reads as TGCGCCAGCAGCTCTACAGGGGCCGGTCAGCCCCAGCATTTT. This sequence joins TRBV5-1 and TRBJ1-5; 7 nucleotides match TRBD1. Germline V lookup: CDR1 SGHRS, CDR2 YFSETQ. V trimming: 3 bases; J trimming: 6 bases; junction bases outside the gene matches: 6. This CDR3 has 14 amino acids.

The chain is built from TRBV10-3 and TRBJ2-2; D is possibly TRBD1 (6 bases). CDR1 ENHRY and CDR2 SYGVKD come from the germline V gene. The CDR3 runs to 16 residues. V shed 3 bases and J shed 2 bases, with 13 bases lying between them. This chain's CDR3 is CAISDPGTRNTGELFF. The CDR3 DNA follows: TGTGCCATCAGTGACCCCGGGACACGAAACACCGGGGAGCTGTTTTTT.

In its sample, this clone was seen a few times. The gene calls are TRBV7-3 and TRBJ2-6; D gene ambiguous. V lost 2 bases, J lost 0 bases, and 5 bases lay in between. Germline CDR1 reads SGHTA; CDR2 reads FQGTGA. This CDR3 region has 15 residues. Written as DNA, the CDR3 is TGTGCCAGCAGCTTAGGGGTCTCTGGGGCCAACGTCCTGACTTTC. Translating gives CASSLGVSGANVLTF.

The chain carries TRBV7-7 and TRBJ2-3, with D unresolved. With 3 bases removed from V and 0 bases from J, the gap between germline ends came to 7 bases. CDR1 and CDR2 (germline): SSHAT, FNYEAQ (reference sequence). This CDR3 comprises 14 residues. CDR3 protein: CASSFAGSTDTQYF. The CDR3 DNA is TGTGCCAGCAGCTTCGCCGGGAGCACAGATACGCAGTATTTT.

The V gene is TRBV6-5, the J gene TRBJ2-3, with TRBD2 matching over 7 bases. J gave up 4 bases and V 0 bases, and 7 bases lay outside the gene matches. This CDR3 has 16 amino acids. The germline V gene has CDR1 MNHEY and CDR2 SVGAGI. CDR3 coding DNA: TGTGCCAGCAGTTACTCGGGGGGGTTCGGGGCAGATACGCAGTATTTT. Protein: CASSYSGGFGADTQYF.

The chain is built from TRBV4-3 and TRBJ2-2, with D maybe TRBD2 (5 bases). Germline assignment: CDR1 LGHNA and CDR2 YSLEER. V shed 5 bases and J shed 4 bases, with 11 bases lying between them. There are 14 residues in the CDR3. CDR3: CASSKTRITGELFF. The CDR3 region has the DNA TGCGCCAGCAGCAAAACTAGGATCACCGGGGAGCTGTTTTTT.

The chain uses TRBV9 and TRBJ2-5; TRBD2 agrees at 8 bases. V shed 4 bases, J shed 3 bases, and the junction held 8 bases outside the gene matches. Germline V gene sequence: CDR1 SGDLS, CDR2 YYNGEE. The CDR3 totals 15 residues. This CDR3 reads CASSPTGGPKETQYF. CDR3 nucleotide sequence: TGTGCCAGCAGCCCAACGGGAGGGCCTAAAGAGACCCAGTACTTC.